This TCR beta chain was retrieved from a study of blood T cells in healthy people across ages. Study results and caveats: In older individuals, TCR beta diversity per million T cells was lower, falling roughly linearly with age.

Each donor was a healthy Caucasian individual from Russia, aged roughly 6 to 90. Whenever a sample was processed, at least 6.5 million PBMCs were isolated. Primers used in a second PCR of about 7 to 12 cycles were a sample-barcoded 5' primer and a J-beta primer mix. Each of the cDNA molecules was tagged by a template-switch adaptor with 12 random nucleotides. TCRdb fed the 5' RACE reads into MiXCR, producing one record per CDR3 protein. The sample gives about 800,000 distinct CDR3 sequences, about three fifths of which show up once; roughly 22% is in the top ten. This CDR3 has 12 amino acids. CDR1 is SGHRS and CDR2 is YFSETQ in the germline V gene. This clonotype has just a few counts. Its specificity is not known. The junction departs from the called germline gene at one end, perhaps through a read error.

Source material: blood. V gene TRBV5-1 combines with J gene TRBJ1-2, with D uncertain. The clonotype was recovered from a man aged 25-45 years in good health. CDR3 residues: CASSFGDYGYTF. DNA for the CDR3: TGTGCCAGCAGTTTCGGGGACTATGGCTACACCTTC.